The 7 T cell receptor beta chains listed next were all sequenced from one sample in a study of radiotherapy plus CTLA-4 blockade in lung cancer. Assay used: immunoSEQ multiplex PCR; TCRdb lists only in-frame clones, some missing. The repertoire holds some 110,000 clones, with nearly 80% as singletons. Here the sequenced sample was peripheral blood, taken from a patient treated with radiotherapy plus ipilimumab. The receptor source for this set is a human donor with non-small cell lung cancer who had a partial response to radiotherapy plus ipilimumab.

The CDR3 loop is CASSLMGGQGSGYTF. DNA for the CDR3: TGTGCCAGCAGCTTAATGGGTGGACAGGGTTCTGGCTACACCTTC. The chain is built from TRBV7-8 and TRBJ1-2, with 8 bases aligning to TRBD1. J lost 7 bases, V lost 2 bases, and 9 bases had no gene match. Looked up from germline, CDR1 is SGHVS and CDR2 is FQNEAQ. The CDR3 is 15 amino acids. Based on the CDR3 plus reference TRBV7-8 and TRBJ1-2, the full variable domain is GAGVSQSPRYKVAKRGQDVALRCDPISGHVSLFWYQQALGQGPEFLTYFQNEAQLDKSGLPSDRFFAERPEGSVSTLKIQRTQQEDSAVYLCASSLMGGQGSGYTFGSGTRLTVV.

V is TRBV28 and J is TRBJ1-1; D may be TRBD1 (6 bases). Germline V CDR1 and CDR2: MDHEN, SYDVKM. V shed 2 bases and J shed 6 bases, with 13 bases lying between them. The length of the CDR3 is 14 residues. CDR3 bases: TGTGCCAGCAGTTTAGGTACAGGGCGGGCTGAAGCTTTCTTT. This sequence encodes CASSLGTGRAEAFF.

This clone was counted only a few times. The J gene is TRBJ2-1, the V gene TRBV9; D uncertain. Germline loops: CDR1 SGDLS, CDR2 YYNGEE. The germline V and J ends were trimmed by 0 bases and 7 bases, with 11 bases remaining between them. The CDR3 has 14 amino acids. The CDR3 sequence: CASSVALSVNEQFF. The CDR3 nucleotides are TGTGCCAGCAGCGTAGCGTTGAGCGTTAATGAGCAGTTCTTC.

The V call is TRBV27, the J call TRBJ2-1, with TRBD2 matching 11 bases. There are 16 residues in the CDR3. Germline assignment: CDR1 MNHEY and CDR2 SMNVEV (reference sequence). The V gene end was trimmed by 6 bases and the J gene end by 5 bases; junction bases not matched to a gene: 9. The CDR3 DNA reads as TGTGCCAGCAGGGTCCTCGGGACTAGCGGCCACAATGAGCAGTTCTTC. As protein: CASRVLGTSGHNEQFF.

This clone has a handful of counts. The chain recombines TRBV7-3 with TRBJ1-1, with TRBD1 as a possible D gene (5 bases). The CDR3 is 13 amino acids. V was pared by 4 bases and J by 1 base, with 7 bases between. CDR1 and CDR2 (germline): SGHTA, FQGTGA. Written as DNA, the CDR3 is TGTGCCAGCAGCTCGACAGAGAACACTGAAGCTTTCTTT. This encodes CASSSTENTEAFF.

The chain is built from TRBV10-3 and TRBJ2-1, with 7 bases fitting TRBD1. The V and J ends lost 6 bases and 8 bases, in that order; junction bases with no gene match: 7. This CDR3 is built from 13 residues. Germline assignment: CDR1 ENHRY and CDR2 SYGVKD. CDR3 sequence reads: CAIRPTGDDEQFF. CDR3 sequence (DNA): TGTGCCATCAGACCTACAGGGGACGATGAGCAGTTCTTC.

J is TRBJ2-7 and V is TRBV10-1; maybe TRBD2 (6 bases). The germline V and J ends were trimmed by 3 bases and 4 bases, with 10 bases remaining between them. CDR1 WNHNN and CDR2 SYGVQD come from the germline V gene (reference sequence). The CDR3 extends over 13 amino acids. The CDR3 loop reads CASSDSGVYEQYV. CDR3 DNA: TGCGCCAGCAGTGACTCGGGGGTATACGAGCAGTACGTC.